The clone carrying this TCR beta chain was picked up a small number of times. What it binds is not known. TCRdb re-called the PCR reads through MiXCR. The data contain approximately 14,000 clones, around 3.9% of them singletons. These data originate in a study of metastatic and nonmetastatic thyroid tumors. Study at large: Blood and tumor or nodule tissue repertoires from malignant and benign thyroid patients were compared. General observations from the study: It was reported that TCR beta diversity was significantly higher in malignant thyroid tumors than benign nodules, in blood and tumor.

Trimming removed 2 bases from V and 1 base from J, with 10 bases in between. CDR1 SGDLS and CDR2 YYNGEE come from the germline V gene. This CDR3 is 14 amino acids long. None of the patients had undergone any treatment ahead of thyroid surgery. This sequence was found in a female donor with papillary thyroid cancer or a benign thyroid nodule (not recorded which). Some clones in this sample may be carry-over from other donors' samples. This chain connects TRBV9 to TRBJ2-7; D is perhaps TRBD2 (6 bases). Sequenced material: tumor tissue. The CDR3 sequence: CASSVLAESYEQYF. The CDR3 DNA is TGTGCCAGCAGCGTTTTAGCGGAATCCTACGAGCAGTACTTC.